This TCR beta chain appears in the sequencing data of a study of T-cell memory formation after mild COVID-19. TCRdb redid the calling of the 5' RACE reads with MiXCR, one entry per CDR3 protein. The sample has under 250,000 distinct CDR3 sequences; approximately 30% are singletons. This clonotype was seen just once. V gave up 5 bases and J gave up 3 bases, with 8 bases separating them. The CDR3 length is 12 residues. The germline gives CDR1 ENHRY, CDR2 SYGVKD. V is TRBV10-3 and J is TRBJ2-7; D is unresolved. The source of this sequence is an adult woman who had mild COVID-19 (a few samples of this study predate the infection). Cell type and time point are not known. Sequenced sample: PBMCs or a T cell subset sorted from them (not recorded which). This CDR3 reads CAISTQNYEQYF. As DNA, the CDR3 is TGTGCCATCAGTACTCAGAACTACGAGCAGTACTTC.